What follows are 2 T cell receptor beta chains derived from one specimen sequenced in a study of monozygotic twins with cystic fibrosis. Repertoires were generated with immunoSEQ multiplex PCR, while TCRdb's copy carries only in-frame clones and drops some. The sample includes around 29,000 clones, around four fifths of them seen just once. The sample comprised blood. These receptors were taken from a girl aged 2-10 years with cystic fibrosis.

The chain combines TRBV11-2 with TRBJ1-1, with 7 bases matching TRBD1. V was clipped by 3 bases and J by 1 base; unmatched bases: 2. CDR3 length: 14 amino acids. Germline CDR1 and CDR2: SGHAT and FQNNGV. Here the CDR3 DNA reads TGTGCCAGCAGCTTGAGGGACAGGAACACTGAAGCTTTCTTT. This encodes CASSLRDRNTEAFF.

The V and J genes are TRBV12-5 and TRBJ2-1; D not certain. The CDR3 has 16 amino acids. Looked up from germline, CDR1 is LGHNT and CDR2 is FRNRAP. Trimming took off 1 base at V and 1 base at J, with 11 bases between the two ends. Here the CDR3 DNA reads TGTGCTAGTGGTTTGGGCCCCCTTGATTCCTACAATGAGCAGTTCTTC. Translating it yields CASGLGPLDSYNEQFF.